The T cell receptor (beta chain) under discussion was sequenced for a study of T cell changes during pregnancy in multiple sclerosis (dated by TCRdb to between 2017 and 2020). Looking at the study overall: In women with multiple sclerosis, the researchers looked at how the T cell repertoire shifted as pregnancy progressed.

Libraries were prepared through the immunoSEQ multiplex PCR assay. In its TCRdb copy, this immuneACCESS table keeps in-frame sequences only and misses some clones. Where compared with another copy, unresolved V genes explain less than half of these, and the others have no known cause. Counted in this sample were tens of thousands of clones; just over 90% of them appeared once. In total, the top ten clones hold around 1.4% of the sample. The germline V gene yields SGDLS for CDR1 and YYNGEE for CDR2. V and J are truncated by 4 bases and 4 bases respectively, leaving an intervening sequence of 11 bases. Its CDR3 holds 13 amino acids, cysteine through phenylalanine. Only CDR3 DNA is held: 39 bases, read in frame from base 1. This clone occurred once. Its antigen remains unidentified. Base qualities are missing; no much larger clone stands one base away.

The sequence is built from TRBV9 and TRBJ1-2, with TRBD1 perhaps the D gene, on 5 matching bases. The TCR comes from a female donor with multiple sclerosis, enrolled in a pregnancy study. Sequences were derived from peripheral blood, sampled before pregnancy. The sequenced DNA: TGTGCCAGCAGCTCCCGACAGTCCTATGGCTACACCTTC. This encodes CASSSRQSYGYTF.